Included here is one T cell receptor beta chain sequence, with context. The germline gene is not matched at one end of the junction; a read error may be the cause. These data are taken from a study of blood T cells in healthy people across ages. Together with a sample-barcoded 5' primer, a J-beta primer mix was included in a second PCR lasting about 7 to 11 cycles. TCRdb passed the 5' RACE reads through MiXCR, listing each CDR3 protein once. The sample gives around 820,000 distinct CDR3 sequences, more than 20% of which show up once; 3.7% is in the top ten. The data also belong to a second study, concerning T cells of mothers and their children. As that study records: All donors were healthy and Caucasian; they were a few mothers and their six children. Sequencing got over 8 million TCR beta CDR3 reads from each mother and approximately 3 million from each child.

This TCR was sampled from a boy aged 10-17 years in good health. The sequenced sample consisted of blood.

As DNA, the CDR3 is TGTGCCAGCAGTACCCCGGACAGGGGTTGGTTCTTC. It encodes CASSTPDRGWFF. V gene TRBV6-6 combines with J gene TRBJ2-5, with TRBD1 identical over 9 bases. CDR1 and CDR2 from the germline V gene are MNHNY and SVGAGI (reference sequence). This CDR3 is built from 12 residues.